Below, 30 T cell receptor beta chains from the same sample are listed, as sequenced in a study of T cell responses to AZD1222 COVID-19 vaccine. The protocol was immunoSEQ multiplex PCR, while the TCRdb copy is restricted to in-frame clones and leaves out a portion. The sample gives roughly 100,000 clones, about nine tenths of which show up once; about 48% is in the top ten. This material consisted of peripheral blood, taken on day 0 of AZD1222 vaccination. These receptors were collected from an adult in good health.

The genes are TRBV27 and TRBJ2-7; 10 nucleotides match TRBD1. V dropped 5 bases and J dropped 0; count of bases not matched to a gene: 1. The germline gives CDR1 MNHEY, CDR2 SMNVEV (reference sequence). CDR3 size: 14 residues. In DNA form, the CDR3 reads TGTGCCAGCAGTCGGGACAGGGGCTCCTACGAGCAGTACTTC. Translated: CASSRDRGSYEQYF.

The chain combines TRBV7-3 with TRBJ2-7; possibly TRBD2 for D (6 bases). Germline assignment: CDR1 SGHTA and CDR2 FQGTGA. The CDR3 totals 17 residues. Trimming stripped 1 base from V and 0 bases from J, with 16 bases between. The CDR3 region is CASSLIPLGGNSYEQYF. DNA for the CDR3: TGTGCCAGCAGCTTAATACCCCTAGGCGGGAACTCCTACGAGCAGTACTTC.

The CDR3 bases are TGCGCCAGCATCCGGGCGGGGGCGGCGGGAGAGACCCAGTACTTC. The encoded protein is CASIRAGAAGETQYF. This chain connects TRBV5-1 to TRBJ2-5; a weak D match, TRBD2 (7 bases). The CDR3 is 15 amino acids. From germline, CDR1 is SGHRS and CDR2 YFSETQ. V dropped 6 bases and J dropped 4 bases, with 19 bases sitting between them.

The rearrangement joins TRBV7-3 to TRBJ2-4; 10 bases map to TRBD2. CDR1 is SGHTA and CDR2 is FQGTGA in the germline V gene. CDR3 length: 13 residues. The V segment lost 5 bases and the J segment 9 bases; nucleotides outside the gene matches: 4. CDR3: CASSRTSGGIQYF. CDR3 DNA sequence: TGTGCCAGCAGCAGGACTAGCGGAGGCATTCAGTACTTC.

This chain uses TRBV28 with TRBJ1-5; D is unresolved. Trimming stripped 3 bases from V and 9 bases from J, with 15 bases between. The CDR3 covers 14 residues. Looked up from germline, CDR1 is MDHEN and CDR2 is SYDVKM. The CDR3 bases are TGTGCCAGCAGTTTGGCCGGGAGGGATGGGCCCCAGCATTTT. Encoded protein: CASSLAGRDGPQHF.

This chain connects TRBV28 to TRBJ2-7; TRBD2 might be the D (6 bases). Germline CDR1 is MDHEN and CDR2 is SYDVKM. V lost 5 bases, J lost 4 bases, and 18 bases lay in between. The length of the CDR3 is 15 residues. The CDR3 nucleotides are TGTGCCAGCAGTCCCTCCTGGAACGGGGGTTACGAGCAGTACTTC. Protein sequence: CASSPSWNGGYEQYF.

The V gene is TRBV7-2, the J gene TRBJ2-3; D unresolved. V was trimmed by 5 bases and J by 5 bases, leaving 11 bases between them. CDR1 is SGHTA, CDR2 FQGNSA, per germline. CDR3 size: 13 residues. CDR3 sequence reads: CASSLPSIDTQYF. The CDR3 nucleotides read TGTGCCAGCAGCCTACCTAGTATAGATACGCAGTATTTT.

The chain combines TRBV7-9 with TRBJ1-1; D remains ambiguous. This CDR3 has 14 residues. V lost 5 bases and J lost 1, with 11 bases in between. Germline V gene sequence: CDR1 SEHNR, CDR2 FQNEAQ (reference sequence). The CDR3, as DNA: TGTGCCAGCAGCCTATATGGGCGGAACACTGAAGCTTTCTTT. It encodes CASSLYGRNTEAFF.

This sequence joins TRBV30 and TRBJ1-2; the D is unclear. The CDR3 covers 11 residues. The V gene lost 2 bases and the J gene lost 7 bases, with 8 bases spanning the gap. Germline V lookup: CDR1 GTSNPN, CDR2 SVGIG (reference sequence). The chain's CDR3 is CAWSTYPGYTF. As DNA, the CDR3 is TGTGCCTGGAGTACATATCCTGGCTACACCTTC.

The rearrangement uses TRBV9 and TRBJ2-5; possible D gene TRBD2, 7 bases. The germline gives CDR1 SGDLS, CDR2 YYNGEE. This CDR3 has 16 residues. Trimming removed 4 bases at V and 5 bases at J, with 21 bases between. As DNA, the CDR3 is TGTGCCAGCAGCTTCCCCCTAGGGGGGGTAAGCGAGACCCAGTACTTC. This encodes CASSFPLGGVSETQYF.

The CDR3 nucleotides read TGTGCCAGCAGCCTCATAGCAGGAGTGGGGGAGCAGTACTTC. Its protein product is CASSLIAGVGEQYF. The chain has TRBV7-6 and TRBJ2-7, with no clear D. The CDR3 spans 14 residues. The V gene lost 5 bases and the J gene lost 7 bases, with 18 bases spanning the gap. Germline CDR1 and CDR2: SGHVS and FNYEAQ.

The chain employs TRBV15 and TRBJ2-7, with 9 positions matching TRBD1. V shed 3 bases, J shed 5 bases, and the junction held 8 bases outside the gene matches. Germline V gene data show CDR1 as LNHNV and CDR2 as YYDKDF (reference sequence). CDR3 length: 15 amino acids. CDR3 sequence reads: CATSSRPGQGHEQYF. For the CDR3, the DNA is TGTGCCACCAGCAGTAGGCCGGGACAGGGTCACGAGCAGTACTTC.

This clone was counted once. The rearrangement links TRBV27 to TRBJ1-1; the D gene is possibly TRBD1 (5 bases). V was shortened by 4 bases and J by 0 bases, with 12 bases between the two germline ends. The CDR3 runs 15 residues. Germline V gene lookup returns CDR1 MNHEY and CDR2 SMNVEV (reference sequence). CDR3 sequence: CASSWGGLMNTEAFF. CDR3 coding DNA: TGTGCCAGCAGTTGGGGGGGACTCATGAACACTGAAGCTTTCTTT.

The CDR3 is CASSLQGQGVSDTQYF. The CDR3 bases are TGTGCCAGCAGCTTACAGGGACAGGGGGTTTCAGATACGCAGTATTTT. The genes are TRBV5-4 and TRBJ2-3; 11 bases are shared with TRBD1. The CDR3 totals 16 residues. The V gene end was trimmed by 2 bases and the J gene end by 4 bases; junction bases not matched to a gene: 6. CDR1 and CDR2 from the germline V gene are SGHNT and YYREEE (reference sequence).

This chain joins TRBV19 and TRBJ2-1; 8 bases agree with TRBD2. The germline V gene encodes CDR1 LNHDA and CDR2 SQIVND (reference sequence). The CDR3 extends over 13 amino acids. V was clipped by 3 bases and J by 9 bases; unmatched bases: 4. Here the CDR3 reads CASSMTTSGEQFF. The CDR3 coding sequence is TGTGCCAGTAGTATGACTACTAGCGGTGAGCAGTTCTTC.

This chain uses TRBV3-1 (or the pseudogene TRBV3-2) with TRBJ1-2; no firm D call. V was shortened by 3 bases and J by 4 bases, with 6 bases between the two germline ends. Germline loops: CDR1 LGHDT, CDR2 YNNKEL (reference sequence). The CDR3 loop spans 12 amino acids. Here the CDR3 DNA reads TGTGCCAGCAGCCAGACGTTCTATGGCTACACCTTC. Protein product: CASSQTFYGYTF.

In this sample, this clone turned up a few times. CDR3 nucleotide sequence: TGTGCCAGCAGCCAAGGGACAGGGGCCGCTTTGCCCCACTTT. Its translation: CASSQGTGAALPHF. The chain is built from TRBV3-1 (or the pseudogene TRBV3-2) and TRBJ1-6, with 9 bases lining up with TRBD1. This CDR3 has 14 residues. The V segment lost 1 base and the J segment 18 bases; nucleotides outside the gene matches: 10. Germline loops: CDR1 LGHDT, CDR2 YNNKEL (reference sequence).

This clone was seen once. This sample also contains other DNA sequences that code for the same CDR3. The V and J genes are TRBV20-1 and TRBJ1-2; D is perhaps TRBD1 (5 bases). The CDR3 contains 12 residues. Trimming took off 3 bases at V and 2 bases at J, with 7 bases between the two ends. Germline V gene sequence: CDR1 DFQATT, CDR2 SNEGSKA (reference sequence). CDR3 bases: TGCAGTGCTAGTAGGGGAAACTATGGCTACACCTTC. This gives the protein CSASRGNYGYTF.

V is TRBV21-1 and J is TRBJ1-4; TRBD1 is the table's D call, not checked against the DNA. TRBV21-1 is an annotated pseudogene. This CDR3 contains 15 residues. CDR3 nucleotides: TGTGCCAGCACACACGCAGGGGGTGTGATTGAAAAACTGTTTTTT. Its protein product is CASTHAGGVIEKLFF.

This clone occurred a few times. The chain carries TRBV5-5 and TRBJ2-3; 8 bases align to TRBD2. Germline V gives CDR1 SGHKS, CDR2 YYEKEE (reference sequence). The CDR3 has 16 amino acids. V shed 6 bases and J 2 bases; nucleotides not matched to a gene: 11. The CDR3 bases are TGTGCCAGCAACCAACCAAGAGCGGGAGCCACAGATACGCAGTATTTT. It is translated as CASNQPRAGATDTQYF.

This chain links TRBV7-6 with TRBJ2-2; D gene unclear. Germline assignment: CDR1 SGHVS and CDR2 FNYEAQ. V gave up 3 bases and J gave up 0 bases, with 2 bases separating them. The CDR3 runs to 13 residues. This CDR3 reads CASSFSNTGELFF. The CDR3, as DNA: TGTGCCAGCAGCTTCTCGAACACCGGGGAGCTGTTTTTT.

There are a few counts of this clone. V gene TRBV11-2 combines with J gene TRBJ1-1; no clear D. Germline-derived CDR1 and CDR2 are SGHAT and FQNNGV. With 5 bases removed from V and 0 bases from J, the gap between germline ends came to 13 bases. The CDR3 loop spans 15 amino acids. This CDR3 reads CASSPSYGVNTEAFF. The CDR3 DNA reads TGTGCCAGCAGCCCCAGTTATGGAGTGAACACTGAAGCTTTCTTT.

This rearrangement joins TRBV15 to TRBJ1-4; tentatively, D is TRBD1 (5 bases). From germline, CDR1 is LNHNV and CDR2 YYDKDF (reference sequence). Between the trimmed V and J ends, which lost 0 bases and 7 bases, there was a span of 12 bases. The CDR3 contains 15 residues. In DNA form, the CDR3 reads TGTGCCACCAGCAGAGAAAGGGGTGGCGGTGAAAAACTGTTTTTT. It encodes CATSRERGGGEKLFF. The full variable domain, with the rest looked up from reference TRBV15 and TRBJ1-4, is DAMVIQNPRYQVTQFGKPVTLSCSQTLNHNVMYWYQQKSSQAPKLLFHYYDKDFNNEADTPDNFQSRRPNTSFCFLDIRSPGLGDTAMYLCATSRERGGGEKLFFGSGTQLSVL.

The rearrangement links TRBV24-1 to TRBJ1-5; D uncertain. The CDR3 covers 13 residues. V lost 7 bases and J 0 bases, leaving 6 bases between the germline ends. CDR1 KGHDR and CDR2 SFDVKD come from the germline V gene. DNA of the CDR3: TGTGCCACCAGCCTCGGTAGCAATCAGCCCCAGCATTTT. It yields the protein CATSLGSNQPQHF.

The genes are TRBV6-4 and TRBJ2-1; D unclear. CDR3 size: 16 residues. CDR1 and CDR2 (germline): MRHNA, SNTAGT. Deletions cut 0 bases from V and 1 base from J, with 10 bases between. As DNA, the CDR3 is TGTGCCAGCAGTGACTCGATTGAAAGTTCCTACAATGAGCAGTTCTTC. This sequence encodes CASSDSIESSYNEQFF.

CDR3 loop: CASSPGGSYNSPLHF. The CDR3, as DNA: TGTGCCAGCTCACCAGGGGGCTCCTATAATTCACCCCTCCACTTT. The chain combines TRBV18 with TRBJ1-6; D might be TRBD1 (5 bases). The ends were cut back, 2 bases at V and 0 bases at J, with 5 bases in the middle. Germline V gene sequence: CDR1 KGHSH, CDR2 LQKENI. CDR3 length: 15 residues.

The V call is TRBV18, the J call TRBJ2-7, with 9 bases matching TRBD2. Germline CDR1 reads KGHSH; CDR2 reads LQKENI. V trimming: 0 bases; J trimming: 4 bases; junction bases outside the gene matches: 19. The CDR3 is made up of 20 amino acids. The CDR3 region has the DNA TGTGCCAGCTCACCACCGGTCCTACCTCCAGGCGGGAGGGCCCTGTACGAGCAGTACTTC. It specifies CASSPPVLPPGGRALYEQYF.

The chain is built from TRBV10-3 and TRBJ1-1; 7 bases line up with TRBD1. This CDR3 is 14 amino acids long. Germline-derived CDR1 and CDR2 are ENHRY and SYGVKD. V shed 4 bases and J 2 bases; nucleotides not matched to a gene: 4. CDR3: CAISGGTANTEAFF. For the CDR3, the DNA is TGTGCCATCAGTGGAGGGACAGCTAACACTGAAGCTTTCTTT.

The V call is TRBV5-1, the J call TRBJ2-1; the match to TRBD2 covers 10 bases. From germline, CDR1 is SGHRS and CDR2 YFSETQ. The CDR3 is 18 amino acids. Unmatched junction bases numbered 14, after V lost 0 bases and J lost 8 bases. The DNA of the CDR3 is TGCGCCAGCAGCTTGGTAGGGGCTAGCGGGAGAAAAGGGGATGAGCAGTTCTTC. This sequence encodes CASSLVGASGRKGDEQFF.

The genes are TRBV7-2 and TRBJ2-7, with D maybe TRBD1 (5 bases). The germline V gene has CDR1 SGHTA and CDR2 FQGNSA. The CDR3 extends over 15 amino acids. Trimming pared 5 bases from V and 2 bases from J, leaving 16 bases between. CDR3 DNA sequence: TGTGCCAGCAGCGAATCCAGGGTTGCCGCCTACGAGCAGTACTTC. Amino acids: CASSESRVAAYEQYF.